The 18 T cell receptor beta chains given below trace back to one sample, sequenced in a study of T cell changes during pregnancy in multiple sclerosis. Profiled with immunoSEQ multiplex PCR; TCRdb holds only in-frame clones, not every one. The sample has 100,000 or so clones, 90% to 95% seen once; the top ten hold 3.5%. This specimen was peripheral blood, taken after pregnancy. Receptors were obtained from a female donor with multiple sclerosis, enrolled in a pregnancy study.

The V gene is TRBV9, the J gene TRBJ2-7, with 7 bases matching TRBD1. The junction had 7 bases not matched to a gene; V was cut back by 4 bases and J by 3 bases. The CDR3 sequence is 14 residues long. Germline-derived CDR1 and CDR2 are SGDLS and YYNGEE. Here the CDR3 reads CASSTGQVHYEQYF. CDR3 coding DNA: TGTGCCAGCAGCACAGGACAGGTTCACTACGAGCAGTACTTC.

This chain uses TRBV5-1 with TRBJ2-3, with D tentatively TRBD2 (6 bases). The CDR3 runs 14 residues. The germline V and J ends were trimmed by 7 bases and 0 bases, with 12 bases remaining between them. Germline-derived CDR1 and CDR2 are SGHRS and YFSETQ. CDR3 residues: CASEAGASTDTQYF. Written as DNA, the CDR3 is TGCGCCAGCGAAGCGGGTGCTAGCACAGATACGCAGTATTTT. The full variable domain, completed using reference TRBV5-1 and TRBJ2-3, is KAGVTQTPRYLIKTRGQQVTLSCSPISGHRSVSWYQQTPGQGLQFLFEYFSETQRNKGNFPGRFSGRQFSNSRSEMNVSTLELGDSALYLCASEAGASTDTQYFGPGTRLTVL.

The V gene is TRBV7-8, the J gene TRBJ2-5, with TRBD2 matching 8 bases. After removal of 5 bases from V and 0 bases from J, the junction contained 5 bases not matched to a gene. Germline CDR1 and CDR2: SGHVS and FQNEAQ. This CDR3 is built from 15 residues. CDR3 DNA sequence: TGTGCCAGCAGCCAGCGGGGGTTGTACCAAGAGACCCAGTACTTC. Its protein product is CASSQRGLYQETQYF.

This clone has a handful of counts. This chain's CDR3 is CASTNRGSGNTIYF. The CDR3 DNA follows: TGTGCCAGCACCAACCGAGGGTCTGGAAACACCATATATTTT. This chain joins TRBV6-4 and TRBJ1-3; D unresolved. Germline V gene data show CDR1 as MRHNA and CDR2 as SNTAGT. The CDR3 covers 14 residues. Trimming pared 7 bases from V and 1 base from J, leaving 11 bases between.

This chain links TRBV2 with TRBJ2-1; D may be TRBD1 (5 bases). V was clipped by 4 bases and J by 12 bases, with 13 bases between them. The CDR3 consists of 12 residues. CDR1 is SNHLY and CDR2 is FYNNEI in the germline V gene. CDR3 protein: CASSGGEFVQFF. In DNA, the CDR3 is TGTGCCAGCAGTGGGGGCGAGTTTGTGCAGTTCTTC.

This chain connects TRBV6-5 to TRBJ2-7; no firm D call. Trimming cost V 2 bases and J 4 bases, with 6 bases left between them. This CDR3 comprises 12 residues. Germline CDR1 is MNHEY and CDR2 is SVGAGI. The CDR3 DNA follows: TGTGCCAGCAGTTACGCCGGGTACGAGCAGTACTTC. This encodes CASSYAGYEQYF.

The rearrangement joins TRBV9 to TRBJ2-5; TRBD2 matches 10 bases. Unmatched junction bases numbered 7, after V lost 0 bases and J lost 5 bases. Germline V CDR1 and CDR2: SGDLS, YYNGEE. The CDR3 covers 16 residues. Written as DNA, the CDR3 is TGTGCCAGCAGCGTAGCGGCTAGCGGGGGAGAGGAGACCCAGTACTTC. Residues: CASSVAASGGEETQYF.

This chain uses TRBV15 with TRBJ1-5; D might be TRBD1 (5 bases). CDR3 length: 15 amino acids. Germline V lookup: CDR1 LNHNV, CDR2 YYDKDF (reference sequence). Deletions cut 1 base from V and 1 base from J, with 8 bases between. DNA for the CDR3: TGTGCCACCAGCAGAGCCAGGGCAAGCAATCAGCCCCAGCATTTT. Protein: CATSRARASNQPQHF.

The chain recombines TRBV6-5 with TRBJ1-2; no clear D. The CDR3 is made up of 10 amino acids. V was clipped by 10 bases and J by 8 bases, with 11 bases between them. Germline V gene lookup returns CDR1 MNHEY and CDR2 SVGAGI. This CDR3 reads CATLAGGYTF. The DNA of the CDR3 is TGTGCCACCCTTGCGGGAGGCTACACCTTC.

This sequence joins TRBV5-1 and TRBJ1-4, with 8 nucleotides matching TRBD1. Trimming cost V 4 bases and J 3 bases; bases outside gene matches: 8. Germline V gene sequence: CDR1 SGHRS, CDR2 YFSETQ. The CDR3 runs 16 residues. The CDR3 here is CASSIAGGISNEKLFF. The CDR3 DNA is TGCGCCAGCAGCATTGCAGGGGGCATATCTAATGAAAAACTGTTTTTT.

The gene calls are TRBV4-2 and TRBJ2-5, with D tentatively TRBD2 (5 bases). CDR1 is LGHNA and CDR2 is YNFKEQ in the germline V gene. The CDR3 consists of 14 residues. Trimming removed 4 bases at V and 3 bases at J, with 12 bases between. The CDR3 DNA reads TGTGCCAGCAGCCCCCGCAACGGGGAAGAGACCCAGTACTTC. Amino acids: CASSPRNGEETQYF.

V usage is TRBV19 and J usage is TRBJ1-2, with D hard to call. In germline, CDR1 is LNHDA, CDR2 SQIVND (reference sequence). Trimming left V 4 bases short and J 5 bases short, with 8 bases between. The CDR3 is 12 amino acids. The CDR3 coding sequence is TGTGCCAGTAGTAGAATGCAGTATGGCTACACCTTC. Protein: CASSRMQYGYTF. Using reference TRBV19 and TRBJ1-2 for the parts outside the CDR3, the full variable domain is DGGITQSPKYLFRKEGQNVTLSCEQNLNHDAMYWYRQDPGQGLRLIYYSQIVNDFQKGDIAEGYSVSREKKESFPLTVTSAQKNPTAFYLCASSRMQYGYTFGSGTRLTVV.

This sequence joins TRBV6-5 and TRBJ2-5; the match to TRBD2 covers 12 bases. The CDR3 consists of 16 residues. V was clipped by 4 bases and J by 2 bases; unmatched bases: 5. Germline V lookup: CDR1 MNHEY, CDR2 SVGAGI. The CDR3 DNA follows: TGTGCCAGCAGTTCCGGACTAGCGGGGCTACAAGAGACCCAGTACTTC. Its protein product is CASSSGLAGLQETQYF.

V gene TRBV6-5 combines with J gene TRBJ2-3; D gene ambiguous. V was clipped by 2 bases and J by 0 bases, with 6 bases between them. The germline V gene encodes CDR1 MNHEY and CDR2 SVGAGI. CDR3 length: 14 amino acids. The CDR3 DNA is TGTGCCAGCAGTTACGAGGTTAGCACAGATACGCAGTATTTT. Translated: CASSYEVSTDTQYF.

The chain is built from TRBV7-9 and TRBJ1-3; D not resolved. V gave up 1 base and J gave up 8 bases, with 9 bases separating them. The CDR3 has 13 amino acids. Germline V CDR1 and CDR2: SEHNR, FQNEAQ (reference sequence). The CDR3 sequence: CASSLGQAYTIYF. CDR3 coding DNA: TGTGCCAGCAGCTTAGGTCAGGCGTACACCATATATTTT.

The chain combines TRBV5-1 with TRBJ2-6; D unclear. V was pared by 6 bases and J by 4 bases, with 11 bases between. Germline V gene sequence: CDR1 SGHRS, CDR2 YFSETQ. The CDR3 is 14 amino acids. CDR3 sequence reads: CASTDSPGANVLTF. In DNA, the CDR3 is TGCGCCAGCACAGACTCACCGGGGGCCAACGTCCTGACTTTC.

The chain uses TRBV11-2 and TRBJ2-1; 9 bases align to TRBD2. The CDR3 loop spans 15 amino acids. From germline, CDR1 is SGHAT and CDR2 FQNNGV. Trimming removed 5 bases from V and 4 bases from J; junction bases left unmatched: 6. CDR3 DNA: TGTGCCAGCAGCATCAAGCGGGGGGTGTACAATGAGCAGTTCTTC. Residues: CASSIKRGVYNEQFF.

The gene calls are TRBV14 and TRBJ1-2; D might be TRBD1 (6 bases). Germline CDR1 reads SGHDN; CDR2 reads FVKESK. V dropped 2 bases and J dropped 6 bases, with 16 bases sitting between them. The CDR3 is 15 amino acids. CDR3 nucleotides: TGTGCCAGCAGCCAATTGGTACAGGGTTGGGATGGCTACACCTTC. As protein: CASSQLVQGWDGYTF.